Each of the 27 T cell receptor beta chains below was sequenced from the same sample in a study of cytomegalovirus exposure and HLA in healthy donors. A multiplex PCR was run with 60 Vbeta primers and 13 Jbeta primers. The protocol was immunoSEQ multiplex PCR, while the TCRdb copy is restricted to in-frame clones and leaves out a portion. Of around 160,000 clones listed, around 80% are singletons. The material sequenced was PBMCs. These receptors all come from a middle-aged woman in good health and CMV-seronegative.

The chain joins TRBV5-1 to TRBJ1-2, with 7 bases identical to TRBD1. The V segment lost 4 bases and the J segment 2 bases; nucleotides outside the gene matches: 2. CDR1 and CDR2 from the germline V gene are SGHRS and YFSETQ. The CDR3 has 13 residues. The CDR3 nucleotides are TGCGCCAGCAGCGCGGGACAGAACTATGGCTACACCTTC. This translates into CASSAGQNYGYTF.

The chain is built from TRBV10-3 and TRBJ2-5, with D possibly matching TRBD2 (6 bases). The CDR3 covers 15 residues. The V end was cut by 4 bases, the J end by 2 bases, with 14 bases between. The germline V gene encodes CDR1 ENHRY and CDR2 SYGVKD. The CDR3 loop is CAISARDGGQETQYF. The CDR3, as DNA: TGTGCCATCAGTGCCCGGGACGGAGGGCAAGAGACCCAGTACTTC.

This chain joins TRBV11-2 and TRBJ2-7; 8 bases line up with TRBD2. The CDR3 spans 13 residues. Unmatched junction bases numbered 1, after V lost 3 bases and J lost 3 bases. Germline CDR1 reads SGHAT; CDR2 reads FQNNGV. CDR3 amino acids: CASSFSGSYEQYF. CDR3 in DNA: TGTGCCAGCAGCTTCAGCGGGAGCTACGAGCAGTACTTC.

The chain recombines TRBV2 with TRBJ1-1, with a possible D match to TRBD1 (5 bases). CDR1 is SNHLY and CDR2 is FYNNEI in the germline V gene. The CDR3 has 15 residues. V lost 2 bases and J 4 bases, leaving 14 bases between the germline ends. CDR3 sequence reads: CASSEIRGMGTEAFF. CDR3 nucleotide sequence: TGTGCCAGCAGTGAAATTAGGGGAATGGGCACTGAAGCTTTCTTT.

CDR3 in amino acids: CASRRQGASSGNTIYF. The CDR3 nucleotides are TGTGCAAGTCGCCGACAGGGGGCAAGCTCTGGAAACACCATATATTTT. The chain is built from TRBV12-2 and TRBJ1-3; the DNA was not used to check the table's D call, TRBD1. TRBV12-2 is a listed pseudogene. This CDR3 spans 16 amino acids.

This chain uses TRBV5-1 with TRBJ2-3; D gene uncertain. The CDR3 has 14 residues. The germline gives CDR1 SGHRS, CDR2 YFSETQ. Trimming pared 0 bases from V and 6 bases from J, leaving 11 bases between. The CDR3 here is CASSLVSSDDTQYF. The CDR3 region has the DNA TGCGCCAGCAGCTTGGTGTCTAGTGATGATACGCAGTATTTT.

The chain links TRBV7-9 to TRBJ1-5; D uncertain. CDR3 length equals 14 residues. V was cut by 2 bases and J by 7 bases, with 12 bases left in between. Per germline, CDR1 SEHNR and CDR2 FQNEAQ (reference sequence). The CDR3 DNA reads TGTGCCAGCAGCTTAACCGGGGAAGGACAGCCCCAGCATTTT. Translating gives CASSLTGEGQPQHF.

This clone appeared a single time. The rearrangement uses TRBV13 and TRBJ2-3; D possibly corresponds to TRBD1 (5 bases). The CDR3 is made up of 14 amino acids. Germline V gene lookup returns CDR1 PRHDT and CDR2 FYEKMQ (reference sequence). V gave up 4 bases and J gave up 2 bases, with 10 bases separating them. Here the CDR3 reads CASSSGQDTDTQYF. For the CDR3, the DNA is TGTGCCAGCAGCTCAGGACAAGACACAGATACGCAGTATTTT.

This clone showed up just once. This rearrangement joins TRBV7-2 to TRBJ2-2; TRBD2 aligns across 11 bases. V lost 4 bases and J lost 8; bases outside the gene matches: 9. CDR3 size: 16 residues. Per the germline V gene, CDR1 is SGHTA and CDR2 is FQGNSA. In DNA, the CDR3 is TGTGCCAGCAGCTCGGCCCCGGGACTAGCGGTAGGGGAGCTGTTTTTT. Protein sequence: CASSSAPGLAVGELFF.

The chain links TRBV11-1 to TRBJ2-2, with TRBD2 matching over 14 bases. The CDR3 spans 16 residues. Trimming at V came to 5 bases and at J to 5 bases, leaving 4 bases not matched to a gene. Germline assignment: CDR1 SGHAT and CDR2 FQDESV (reference sequence). Here the CDR3 reads CASSPRTSGRTGELFF. CDR3 DNA sequence: TGTGCCAGCAGCCCCAGGACTAGCGGGAGGACCGGGGAGCTGTTTTTT.

This clone has a single count. The chain combines TRBV7-9 with TRBJ2-5, with D unresolved. The germline V and J ends were trimmed by 0 bases and 0 bases, with 11 bases remaining between them. Germline CDR1 SEHNR, CDR2 FQNEAQ (reference sequence). The CDR3 totals 16 residues. In DNA, the CDR3 is TGTGCCAGCAGCTTAGCTGTGGGCAGTAACCAAGAGACCCAGTACTTC. Protein product: CASSLAVGSNQETQYF.

The gene calls are TRBV19 and TRBJ2-5; no reliable D call. The germline V gene has CDR1 LNHDA and CDR2 SQIVND (reference sequence). This CDR3 region has 14 residues. The V gene lost 4 bases and the J gene lost 2 bases, with 11 bases spanning the gap. This chain's CDR3 is CASSSVSLQETQYF. As DNA, the CDR3 is TGTGCCAGTAGTAGCGTGTCTCTACAAGAGACCCAGTACTTC.

This clone was seen once. The V gene is TRBV29-1, the J gene TRBJ1-1; the D gene is possibly TRBD1 (6 bases). V was shortened by 2 bases and J by 1 base, with 14 bases between the two germline ends. This CDR3 is 15 amino acids long. Germline values: CDR1 SQVTM, CDR2 ANQGSEA. The CDR3 spells CSVELGGRGNTEAFF. The CDR3 nucleotides are TGCAGCGTTGAACTTGGGGGCAGGGGGAACACTGAAGCTTTCTTT.

This sequence joins TRBV14 and TRBJ1-1, with D unclear. The CDR3 length is 12 residues. The germline V gene encodes CDR1 SGHDN and CDR2 FVKESK. Trimming shortened V by 4 bases and J by 7 bases, and 10 bases separated the two germline ends. CDR3 nucleotides: TGTGCCAGCAGCCCCGGGTTACTTGAAGCTTTCTTT. Translation: CASSPGLLEAFF.

The rearrangement uses TRBV5-4 and TRBJ1-2; 8 bases line up with TRBD1. Germline CDR1 is SGHNT and CDR2 is YYREEE (reference sequence). J was trimmed by 2 bases and V by 4 bases; bases with no gene match: 4. The CDR3 has 14 residues. CDR3 DNA: TGTGCCAGCAGCGACCGACAGGGGAACTATGGCTACACCTTC. Its protein product is CASSDRQGNYGYTF.

The V and J genes are TRBV6-4 and TRBJ1-1; no clear D gene. The CDR3 sequence is 14 residues long. Germline V lookup: CDR1 MRHNA, CDR2 SNTAGT. The V end was cut by 6 bases, the J end by 4 bases, with 15 bases between. CDR3 protein: CASRTTPLATEAFF. CDR3 DNA: TGTGCCAGCAGGACGACTCCCTTGGCCACTGAAGCTTTCTTT.

The rearrangement links TRBV6-1 to TRBJ2-1; possible D gene TRBD1, 6 bases. V was shortened by 4 bases and J by 6 bases, with 13 bases between the two germline ends. Germline V CDR1 and CDR2: MNHNS, SASEGT. The CDR3 runs to 14 residues. CDR3 nucleotides: TGTGCCAGCAGTGCATGGACAGAAACCAATGAGCAGTTCTTC. Translating gives CASSAWTETNEQFF.

This clone was seen more than once but under ten times. The V and J genes are TRBV18 and TRBJ2-7; 10 nucleotides line up with TRBD1. CDR1 and CDR2 from the germline V gene are KGHSH and LQKENI. The CDR3 has 17 residues. V lost 0 bases and J lost 3; bases outside the gene matches: 8. For the CDR3, the DNA is TGTGCCAGCTCACCACCGCAGGGACAGGGGAACAACTACGAGCAGTACTTC. Translating it yields CASSPPQGQGNNYEQYF. Full variable domain (outside the CDR3, taken from reference TRBV18 and TRBJ2-7): NAGVMQNPRHLVRRRGQEARLRCSPMKGHSHVYWYRQLPEEGLKFMVYLQKENIIDESGMPKERFSAEFPKEGPSILRIQQVVRGDSAAYFCASSPPQGQGNNYEQYFGPGTRLTVT.

The chain recombines TRBV6-5 with TRBJ2-5, with TRBD1 as a possible D gene (6 bases). The J call is uncertain, as TRBJ2-7 better fits the DNA end. Germline-derived CDR1 and CDR2 are MNHEY and SVGAGI. The CDR3 is made up of 13 amino acids. The CDR3 DNA follows: TGTGCCAGCAAACTACAGGGTTCCTACGAGCAGTACTTC. Encoded protein: CASKLQGSYEQYF.

The chain uses TRBV5-1 and TRBJ2-7; D is unclear. The CDR3 contains 12 residues. With 6 bases removed from V and 1 base from J, the gap between germline ends came to 8 bases. CDR1 is SGHRS and CDR2 is YFSETQ in the germline V gene. CDR3 nucleotide sequence: TGCGCCAGCACCGAGGATTCCTACGAGCAGTACTTC. It translates to CASTEDSYEQYF.

The chain employs TRBV7-8 and TRBJ2-3; TRBD2 matches at 10 bases. CDR1 and CDR2 (germline): SGHVS, FQNEAQ. The CDR3 consists of 16 residues. Trimming at V came to 5 bases and at J to 1 base, leaving 6 bases not matched to a gene. The CDR3 bases are TGTGCCAGCAGCCGTACTAGCGGGGCCCGCACAGATACGCAGTATTTT. Residues: CASSRTSGARTDTQYF.

V is TRBV21-1 and J is TRBJ1-5; TRBD1, the table's D call, was not compared with the DNA. TRBV21-1 is flagged as a pseudogene. This CDR3 is built from 16 residues. Written as DNA, the CDR3 is TGTGCCAGCGTGCATAGGACAGGAGGAAATCATCAGCCCCAGCATTTT. Amino acid sequence: CASVHRTGGNHQPQHF.

The chain couples TRBV29-1 to TRBJ2-3, with 7 bases that match TRBD1. The junction had 11 bases not matched to a gene; V was cut back by 7 bases and J by 4 bases. The germline V gene encodes CDR1 SQVTM and CDR2 ANQGSEA. CDR3 length: 14 residues. The CDR3 here is CSAPGTDLSDTQYF. CDR3 nucleotides: TGCAGCGCGCCCGGGACAGATTTATCAGATACGCAGTATTTT.

This chain joins TRBV30 and TRBJ1-1, with D maybe TRBD1 (5 bases). Looked up from germline, CDR1 is GTSNPN and CDR2 is SVGIG (reference sequence). V gave up 1 base and J gave up 9 bases, with 15 bases separating them. This CDR3 has 13 residues. The CDR3 spells CAWSATGGGKAFF. The CDR3 coding sequence is TGTGCCTGGAGTGCAACGGGGGGGGGAAAAGCTTTCTTT.

V is TRBV28 and J is TRBJ1-2, with 12 bases that match TRBD1. Germline lookup yields CDR1 MDHEN and CDR2 SYDVKM. The CDR3 is 14 amino acids. V lost 7 bases to trimming and J lost 7 bases; unmatched junction nucleotides: 7. DNA of the CDR3: TGTGCCAGCACCTCGGGACAGGGGGCAAGTGGCTACACCTTC. It yields the protein CASTSGQGASGYTF.

This clone has a handful of counts. The chain is built from TRBV25-1 and TRBJ1-1; the D is unclear. The CDR3 sequence is 12 residues long. Germline V gene data show CDR1 as MGHDK and CDR2 as SYGVNS. V lost 6 bases and J 1 base, leaving 6 bases between the germline ends. The CDR3 bases are TGTGCCAGCAGGAGAGGGAACACTGAAGCTTTCTTT. It is translated as CASRRGNTEAFF.

The chain combines TRBV7-2 with TRBJ2-7; D may be TRBD1 (5 bases). From germline, CDR1 is SGHTA and CDR2 FQGNSA. The length of the CDR3 is 12 residues. The germline V and J ends were trimmed by 5 bases and 2 bases, with 7 bases remaining between them. The CDR3 is CASSDRAYEQYF. In nucleotides, the CDR3 is TGTGCCAGCAGCGACAGAGCCTACGAGCAGTACTTC.